This TCR beta chain was captured by sequencing in a study of ipilimumab plus nivolumab after autologous stem cell transplantation. Germline V gene lookup returns CDR1 MNHEY and CDR2 SVGAGI. The length of the CDR3 is 16 residues. Trimming took off 0 bases at V and 2 bases at J, with 11 bases between the two ends. Libraries were prepared by immunoSEQ multiplex PCR; TCRdb keeps only in-frame clonotypes and omits some of them. Of approximately 17,000 clones in the sample, about three quarters were seen once. The TCR originated in a male donor with diffuse large B-cell lymphoma. V gene TRBV6-5 combines with J gene TRBJ1-5, with a tentative D call TRBD1 (6 bases). The sequences come from PBMCs, collected in a trial of ipilimumab plus nivolumab as post-transplant consolidation. CDR3 nucleotides: TGTGCCAGCAGTTACTCGATCGAGGGGGGCAATCAGCCCCAGCATTTT. Translated, it gives CASSYSIEGGNQPQHF.